Listed below are T cell receptor beta chains from one sample, sequenced in a study of blood T cell repertoires in COVID-19. Some clones are missing from TCRdb's copy, which holds only in-frame ones; the method was immunoSEQ multiplex PCR. This sample yields fewer than 500,000 clones, of which around 91% are seen a single time; around 1.1% belongs to the top ten. The sequenced material came from PBMCs or T cells enriched from blood (not recorded which). Receptors were obtained from a young man who had recovered from COVID-19. CDR3s include the opening cysteine and the closing phenylalanine or tryptophan. D genes are given only for firm matches. Size is omitted from some rows. Given values are once, few, many or a class for expanded clones.

J: TRBJ1-2; size: -; D: TRBD1; V: TRBV5-1; CDR3: CASSQNPGQGFGGYTF; DNA: TGCGCCAGCAGCCAGAACCCGGGACAGGGGTTTGGTGGCTACACCTTC
J: TRBJ2-2; size: -; D: TRBD2; V: TRBV27; CDR3: CASSPQSSGSAGELFF; DNA: TGTGCCAGCAGTCCACAATCTAGCGGGAGCGCAGGGGAGCTGTTTTTT
J: TRBJ2-2; size: -; D: -; V: TRBV5-1; CDR3: CASSGLSGLNTGELFF; DNA: TGCGCCAGCAGCGGATTGAGCGGGCTGAACACCGGGGAGCTGTTTTTT
J: TRBJ2-2; size: once; D: TRBD2; V: TRBV5-1; CDR3: CASSLGVLAGALRAGELFF; DNA: TGCGCCAGCAGCTTGGGGGTCCTAGCGGGAGCGTTAAGGGCCGGGGAGCTGTTTTTT
J: TRBJ2-5; size: -; D: -; V: TRBV9; CDR3: CASSVVGNTGETQYF; DNA: TGTGCCAGCAGCGTAGTGGGAAACACAGGAGAGACCCAGTACTTC
J: TRBJ1-4; size: few; D: TRBD1; V: TRBV7-9; CDR3: CASSTVTGGGLFF; DNA: TGTGCCAGCAGCACCGTAACAGGGGGCGGACTGTTTTTT
J: TRBJ1-1; size: -; D: -; V: TRBV30; CDR3: CAWSVRLEAFF; DNA: TGTGCCTGGAGTGTTCGACTCGAAGCTTTCTTT
J: TRBJ2-7; size: -; D: -; V: TRBV4-2; CDR3: CASSLTLAVEQYF; DNA: TGTGCCAGCAGCCTAACGCTAGCCGTCGAGCAGTACTTC
J: TRBJ1-6; size: -; D: TRBD1; V: TRBV5-1; CDR3: CASSWSGGHNSPLHF; DNA: TGCGCCAGCAGCTGGTCAGGGGGCCATAATTCACCCCTCCACTTT
J: TRBJ2-1; size: -; D: TRBD2; V: TRBV27; CDR3: CASSLGLPHSEQFF; DNA: TGTGCCAGCAGCCTGGGACTACCCCACAGTGAGCAGTTCTTC
J: TRBJ2-1; size: few; D: -; V: TRBV10-2; CDR3: CASSELEANNEQFF; DNA: TGCGCCAGCAGTGAGCTGGAGGCGAACAATGAGCAGTTCTTC
J: TRBJ1-5; size: -; D: -; V: TRBV30; CDR3: CAWSAGHRQPQHF; DNA: TGTGCCTGGAGTGCCGGGCACAGGCAGCCCCAGCATTTT
J: TRBJ2-1; size: -; D: -; V: TRBV7-8; CDR3: CASSLTRVASGSSYTGRFF; DNA: -
J: TRBJ2-7; size: -; D: -; V: TRBV28; CDR3: CASRLDTYEQYF; DNA: TGTGCCAGCAGGCTCGACACCTACGAGCAGTACTTC
J: TRBJ2-3; size: -; D: TRBD2; V: TRBV29-1; CDR3: CSVGTSGISDTQYF; DNA: TGCAGCGTTGGGACTAGCGGGATTTCGGATACGCAGTATTTT
J: TRBJ2-2; size: -; D: TRBD1; V: TRBV5-1; CDR3: CASSVGTGAGTGELFF; DNA: TGCGCCAGCAGCGTTGGGACAGGGGCAGGAACCGGGGAGCTGTTTTTT
J: TRBJ2-6; size: -; D: -; V: TRBV7-3; CDR3: CASSLRAAAGANVLTF; DNA: TGTGCCAGCAGCTTACGTGCGGCAGCAGGGGCCAACGTCCTGACTTTC
J: TRBJ1-2; size: -; D: TRBD1; V: TRBV5-1; CDR3: CASSNDRANGYTF; DNA: TGCGCCAGCAGCAACGACAGGGCCAATGGCTACACCTTC
J: TRBJ2-7; size: -; D: TRBD1; V: TRBV27; CDR3: CASSYSPGTGNYEQYF; DNA: TGTGCCAGCAGTTACTCGCCGGGGACAGGAAACTACGAGCAGTACTTC
J: TRBJ1-4; size: -; D: TRBD1; V: TRBV12-5; CDR3: CASGPWTGDNEKLFF; DNA: TGTGCTAGTGGTCCCTGGACAGGGGATAATGAAAAACTGTTTTTT
J: TRBJ2-5; size: -; D: TRBD1; V: TRBV28; CDR3: CASRIGTGSLRETQYF; DNA: TGTGCCAGCAGAATAGGGACAGGTTCGTTGAGGGAGACCCAGTACTTC
J: TRBJ2-3; size: -; D: TRBD2; V: TRBV19; CDR3: CASGRLAGGPGTDTQYF; DNA: TGTGCCAGTGGGAGACTAGCGGGAGGGCCTGGCACAGATACGCAGTATTTT
J: TRBJ1-2; size: -; D: -; V: TRBV20-1; CDR3: CSARARYGYTF; DNA: TGCAGTGCTAGAGCCCGGTATGGCTACACCTTC
J: TRBJ1-5; size: -; D: -; V: TRBV28; CDR3: CASSLFSRQPQHF; DNA: TGTGCCAGCAGTTTATTTAGCCGTCAGCCCCAGCATTTT
J: TRBJ2-7; size: -; D: TRBD2; V: TRBV19; CDR3: CASSIAGTRGTYEQYF; DNA: TGTGCCAGTAGTATAGCCGGGACTAGGGGAACCTACGAGCAGTACTTC
J: TRBJ2-2; size: -; D: TRBD2; V: TRBV6-5; CDR3: CASSYLAGVFGELFF; DNA: TGTGCCAGCAGTTACCTAGCGGGAGTCTTCGGGGAGCTGTTTTTT
J: TRBJ1-1; size: -; D: TRBD1; V: TRBV6-5; CDR3: CASSFGTGDTEAFF; DNA: TGTGCCAGCAGCTTCGGAACAGGGGACACTGAAGCTTTCTTT
J: TRBJ2-2; size: -; D: TRBD2; V: TRBV2; CDR3: CASRALAGANTGELFF; DNA: TGTGCCAGCAGAGCTTTAGCGGGAGCGAACACCGGGGAGCTGTTTTTT
J: TRBJ2-7; size: -; D: TRBD2; V: TRBV19; CDR3: CASSEGLAGALYEQYF; DNA: TGTGCCAGTAGTGAGGGACTAGCGGGAGCGCTCTACGAGCAGTACTTC
J: TRBJ2-7; size: -; D: -; V: TRBV10-3; CDR3: CATNGGGWYEQYF; DNA: TGTGCCACCAACGGTGGGGGGTGGTACGAGCAGTACTTC
J: TRBJ2-3; size: -; D: -; V: TRBV7-9; CDR3: CASSQQADTQYF; DNA: TGTGCCAGCAGCCAACAGGCGGATACGCAGTATTTT
J: TRBJ1-1; size: -; D: -; V: TRBV5-1; CDR3: CASSLADQRSVTEAFF; DNA: TGCGCCAGCAGCTTGGCTGACCAACGGAGTGTCACTGAAGCTTTCTTT
J: TRBJ2-5; size: -; D: TRBD2; V: TRBV15; CDR3: CATSREGTIETQYF; DNA: TGTGCCACCAGCAGAGAAGGGACTATTGAGACCCAGTACTTC
J: TRBJ2-5; size: -; D: -; V: TRBV2; CDR3: CASSESSRVGLKRQETQYF; DNA: TGTGCCAGCAGTGAAAGTAGTAGGGTGGGGCTGAAAAGGCAAGAGACCCAGTACTTC
J: TRBJ1-3; size: -; D: TRBD1; V: TRBV29-1; CDR3: CSAARDRGRGNTIYF; DNA: TGCAGCGCCGCCCGGGACAGGGGGCGCGGAAACACCATATATTTT